This T cell receptor (beta chain) was documented in a study of blood T cell repertoires in COVID-19 (dated by TCRdb to the early 2020s). Background on the whole study: Samples from collaborators originated in the United States, Italy and Spain and spanned both the acute and convalescent phases of COVID-19. The prospective study material was composed of cDNA or gDNA derived from T cells, B-cell-depleted T cells, or PBMCs. Samples were obtained from the ongoing ImmuneRACE study (first 160 participants) and from 1,254 subjects provided by 6 global collaborators. The repertoires were released in a freely available public database intended as a resource for research on the immune response to SARS-CoV-2. A de-identified subject ID, COVID-19 status, age in years and sex were almost always included in the sample metadata. HLA class I and class II types, where available, came from metadata supplied by the sample provider rather than from assay-based typing. Deeply sampled blood TCRbeta repertoires from subjects exposed to, actively infected with, or recovered from COVID-19 were included in the dataset. Study-wide conclusions, independent of this receptor: The quantity of clinical and demographic metadata differed by source and by participant and was supplied without curation.

The CDR3 runs 15 residues from the cysteine to the phenylalanine. Here the CDR3 DNA is all that survives: 45 bases in frame from base 1. Reading the germline V gene (reference sequence) gives CDR1 GTSNPN and CDR2 SVGIG. V lost 4 bases and J lost 2 bases, and the count of bases not matched to a germline gene is 5. A note on this clone: No cognate antigen has been identified for it. No much larger clonotype is one base removed from it; base qualities were not supplied.

TCRbeta CDR3 regions were amplified from genomic DNA by means of the immunoSEQ Assay, a bias-controlled multiplex PCR. The source study handled its data this way. The number of nucleated cells in each sample was estimated by amplification of reference gene primers within the assay. To quantify the absolute abundance of each unique TCRbeta CDR3 rearrangement, sequence reads were collapsed and filtered. For each sample, productive Simpson clonality was calculated as the square root of Simpson's diversity index over productive rearrangements. TCRdb's version of the immuneACCESS table is confined to in-frame rearrangements and falls short of the full clone set. An unresolved V gene accounts for under half of the shortfall where checked; the remainder is of unknown origin. The V and J calls and clone size come from that table; D and trimming were worked out from the DNA. The sample data list roughly 170,000 clones, and 85% to 90% of these were observed just once. The ten largest make up roughly 20% of the sample.

Collaborating institutions collected whole blood in K2EDTA tubes following their own protocols. For TCRbeta analysis, collaborators shipped samples in one of three forms: frozen whole blood, isolated PBMCs, or DNA extracted from either of those sample types. The sequence derives from a man in his 70s with active or convalescent COVID-19. Input material: peripheral blood. The receptor chain draws on TRBV30 and TRBJ1-3, and TRBD1 aligns with 10 junction nucleotides. The CDR3 reads CAWTDRGRTGNTIYF. The base sequence is TGTGCCTGGACCGACAGGGGGCGGACTGGAAACACCATATATTTT.